The text below deals with one TCR beta chain. Its antigen is as yet unknown. This sample stems from a study of PD-1 blockade in classical Hodgkin lymphoma. V gave up 4 bases and J gave up 13 bases; unmatched junction bases: 12. CDR1 is MNHNY, CDR2 SVGAGI, per germline (reference sequence). The CDR3 consists of 14 residues. Study results and limitations: With CD4+ cells, TCR diversity rose significantly by C4D1, but not with CD8+ cells. The study found complete responders had baseline diversity similar to newly diagnosed patients.

Libraries were prepared by immunoSEQ multiplex PCR; TCRdb keeps only in-frame clonotypes and omits some of them. Among over 85,000 clones listed, 90% were seen once. Time point noted: cycle 4 day 1 (C4D1), after more than 5 weeks of nivolumab. Brentuximab vedotin exposure varied among the patients, all of whom had relapsed after autologous stem cell transplantation. J is TRBJ1-4 and V is TRBV6-6; 7 bases agree with TRBD1. The sequenced sample was peripheral blood mononuclear cells (PBMCs), obtained before the fourth cycle of nivolumab. This clonotype originated in a human donor with classical Hodgkin lymphoma. CDR3 residues: CASSWDRTSAGLFF. Written as DNA, the CDR3 is TGTGCCAGCAGTTGGGACAGAACTTCCGCAGGACTGTTTTTT.